This T cell receptor (beta chain) was sequenced in a study of Ad26.COV2.S vaccination and SARS-CoV-2 variants. TCRdb's table, derived via immunoSEQ multiplex PCR, lists solely in-frame clones and lacks some. Altogether around 310,000 clones are present, 85% to 90% being singletons, with the ten largest covering approximately 5.8%. The CDR3 covers 14 residues. CDR1 and CDR2 (germline): LNHDA, SQIVND (reference sequence). Trimming removed 2 bases at V and 3 bases at J, with 8 bases between. General study points: Comparability of non-spike TCR breadth was observed across vaccine and placebo recipients.

Treatment of the sample: around 19 received Ad26.COV2.S at low or high dose, single or two shots; about 5 received placebo; per-sample allocation not given. On day 63 after the first injection, vaccine and placebo recipients gave samples. Of note for this clone: The antigen remains undetermined.

The sequence derives from a person aged 18-60 years who received the Ad26.COV2.S COVID-19 vaccine or a placebo. The rearrangement uses TRBV19 and TRBJ2-1; D not certain. The material sequenced was peripheral blood, taken in a trial of Ad26.COV2.S vaccine versus placebo. The CDR3 loop reads CASSIFHNYNEQFF. The CDR3 DNA follows: TGTGCCAGTAGTATATTCCACAACTACAATGAGCAGTTCTTC.